This T cell receptor beta chain was documented in a study of OX40 agonist ivuxolimab in advanced cancers. General study results and limits: The study found that CD8+ T cells averaged more expanded clones than CD4+.

Any history of autoimmune disease or systemic immunosuppression disqualified patients. Sampling times: baseline, cycle 4 day 1, cycle 7 day 1. Profiling relied on immunoSEQ multiplex PCR, and the TCRdb table lists in-frame clones only, not all of them. The sample holds tens of thousands of clones; around four fifths are singletons and the top ten take under 40%. To note about this clone: Its antigen is not known.

The sample here was CD4+ or CD8+ T cells sorted from blood, taken in a trial of the OX40 agonist ivuxolimab. The sequence derives from an adult with an advanced solid tumor such as melanoma, head and neck, liver or kidney cancer.

The CDR3 region has the DNA TGTGCCAGCAAGGAGGGAGCAGATACGCAGTATTTT. It encodes CASKEGADTQYF. The chain carries TRBV13 and TRBJ2-3, with a possible D match to TRBD2 (6 bases). Trimming took 7 bases from V and 4 from J, leaving 9 bases between them. Germline V CDR1 and CDR2: PRHDT, FYEKMQ (reference sequence). The CDR3 length is 12 residues.